Below, 24 T cell receptor beta chains from the same sample are listed, as sequenced in a study of blood T cell repertoires in COVID-19. Sequenced by immunoSEQ multiplex PCR; TCRdb stores in-frame clones only, minus some. The sample contains about 420,000 clones, about 90% of which appear only once. The sequenced sample consisted of peripheral blood. These receptors were obtained from a young man with COVID-19, enrolled during active disease.

CDR3 region: CASSLAGLAGSYNEQFF. CDR3 DNA sequence: TGTGCCAGCAGCTTAGCGGGACTAGCGGGCTCCTACAATGAGCAGTTCTTC. The rearrangement joins TRBV7-2 to TRBJ2-1; 12 bases line up with TRBD2. The V and J ends lost 0 bases and 0 bases, in that order; junction bases with no gene match: 0. The CDR3 runs 17 residues. The germline V gene encodes CDR1 SGHTA and CDR2 FQGNSA.

The chain uses TRBV5-1 and TRBJ1-2, with D possibly matching TRBD1 (6 bases). The CDR3 spans 13 residues. V was clipped by 0 bases and J by 10 bases, with 13 bases between them. Germline-derived CDR1 and CDR2 are SGHRS and YFSETQ. The CDR3 bases are TGCGCCAGCAGCTTGGACGGGGGGCTGGACTACACCTTC. Its protein product is CASSLDGGLDYTF.

This clone occurred a few times. Other nucleotide sequences from this sample produce the same CDR3. This chain links TRBV7-2 with TRBJ2-1, with 10 bases lining up with TRBD2. The CDR3 runs to 15 residues. Germline CDR1 and CDR2: SGHTA and FQGNSA. The V segment lost 5 bases and the J segment 2 bases; nucleotides outside the gene matches: 3. CDR3 sequence reads: CASSATSGPYNEQFF. CDR3 DNA sequence: TGTGCCAGCAGCGCGACTAGCGGGCCCTACAATGAGCAGTTCTTC.

The chain recombines TRBV6-5 with TRBJ2-5; the D gene is possibly TRBD2 (5 bases). CDR1 and CDR2 (germline): MNHEY, SVGAGI. V dropped 0 bases and J dropped 7 bases, with 12 bases sitting between them. There are 14 residues in the CDR3. This chain's CDR3 is CASSYSDTGTTQYF. The DNA of the CDR3 is TGTGCCAGCAGTTACTCCGATACGGGAACGACCCAGTACTTC.

This chain links TRBV11-3 with TRBJ2-2; 7 bases line up with TRBD1. V lost 4 bases and J lost 2; bases outside the gene matches: 1. Germline V gene lookup returns CDR1 SGHNT and CDR2 YENEEA. The CDR3 runs to 14 residues. CDR3: CASSYRGNTGELFF. As DNA, the CDR3 is TGTGCCAGCAGCTACAGGGGCAACACCGGGGAGCTGTTTTTT.

This clone was observed a single time. V gene TRBV12-3 or TRBV12-4 combines with J gene TRBJ1-2, with 7 nucleotides matching TRBD1. V lost 5 bases to trimming and J lost 4 bases; unmatched junction nucleotides: 4. This CDR3 spans 13 amino acids. CDR3: CASSPGQTYGYTF. For the CDR3, the DNA is TGTGCCAGCAGTCCGGGACAGACCTATGGCTACACCTTC.

The CDR3 region is CASSPGLAAGRDTQYF. CDR3 sequence (DNA): TGTGCCAGTAGTCCAGGACTAGCGGCCGGTAGGGATACGCAGTATTTT. This chain links TRBV19 with TRBJ2-3; TRBD2 matches at 10 bases. Trimming removed 5 bases from V and 6 bases from J; junction bases left unmatched: 11. Germline V gene lookup returns CDR1 LNHDA and CDR2 SQIVND (reference sequence). The CDR3 is made up of 16 amino acids.

The chain links TRBV15 to TRBJ1-4; possible D gene TRBD1, 6 bases. V lost 0 bases to trimming and J lost 13 bases, with 15 bases between them. CDR1 is LNHNV, CDR2 YYDKDF, per germline (reference sequence). This CDR3 is built from 14 residues. The CDR3 region has the DNA TGTGCCACCAGCAGAGAGAGAGGGGGGGAAGGACTGTTTTTT. Protein product: CATSRERGGEGLFF. The whole variable domain, filled in from reference TRBV15 and TRBJ1-4, reads DAMVIQNPRYQVTQFGKPVTLSCSQTLNHNVMYWYQQKSSQAPKLLFHYYDKDFNNEADTPDNFQSRRPNTSFCFLDIRSPGLGDTAMYLCATSRERGGEGLFFGSGTQLSVL.

The V and J genes are TRBV29-1 and TRBJ2-3; D is undetermined. The CDR3 has 14 amino acids. Germline values: CDR1 SQVTM, CDR2 ANQGSEA. Trimming removed 0 bases at V and 5 bases at J, with 12 bases between. The CDR3 bases are TGCAGCGTTGAAGATGCGAGGTTAGGAGATACGCAGTATTTT. Translated: CSVEDARLGDTQYF.

V and J are TRBV19 and TRBJ1-1; tentative D call: TRBD1 (5 bases). This CDR3 has 14 amino acids. Trimming removed 2 bases from V and 1 base from J, with 8 bases in between. CDR1 is LNHDA and CDR2 is SQIVND in the germline V gene (reference sequence). Here the CDR3 reads CASSIYQGNTEAFF. CDR3 bases: TGTGCCAGTAGTATATATCAGGGGAACACTGAAGCTTTCTTT. The full variable domain, its missing parts supplied by reference TRBV19 and TRBJ1-1, is DGGITQSPKYLFRKEGQNVTLSCEQNLNHDAMYWYRQDPGQGLRLIYYSQIVNDFQKGDIAEGYSVSREKKESFPLTVTSAQKNPTAFYLCASSIYQGNTEAFFGQGTRLTVV.

The chain joins TRBV5-1 to TRBJ2-7; D not certain. The CDR3 is 11 amino acids. V gave up 4 bases and J gave up 2 bases, with 4 bases separating them. CDR1 and CDR2 (germline): SGHRS, YFSETQ. CDR3 bases: TGCGCCAGCAGCGGCACCTACGAGCAGTACTTC. Translating it yields CASSGTYEQYF. Supplemented by reference TRBV5-1 and TRBJ2-7, the full variable domain reads KAGVTQTPRYLIKTRGQQVTLSCSPISGHRSVSWYQQTPGQGLQFLFEYFSETQRNKGNFPGRFSGRQFSNSRSEMNVSTLELGDSALYLCASSGTYEQYFGPGTRLTVT.

V usage is TRBV5-8 and J usage is TRBJ2-3; a possible D gene is TRBD1 (6 bases). Germline-derived CDR1 and CDR2 are SGHTS and YDEGEE. The CDR3 length is 18 residues. Trimming stripped 4 bases from V and 4 bases from J, with 25 bases between. CDR3 region: CASSVAYSTGLGPDTQYF. The CDR3 DNA follows: TGTGCCAGCAGCGTGGCTTACTCGACAGGTTTGGGCCCAGATACGCAGTATTTT.

This clone has a single count. V and J are TRBV4-1 and TRBJ1-3; D is ambiguous. Germline lookup yields CDR1 MGHRA and CDR2 YSYEKL. The V gene lost 1 base and the J gene lost 4 bases, with 8 bases spanning the gap. The CDR3 sequence is 14 residues long. The CDR3 region has the DNA TGCGCCAGCAGCCAAGGTTACAGCGGAAACACCATATATTTT. Translated, it gives CASSQGYSGNTIYF.

The chain has TRBV6-5 and TRBJ1-1; 7 bases fit TRBD1. The CDR3 consists of 13 residues. CDR1 is MNHEY and CDR2 is SVGAGI in the germline V gene. V trimming: 6 bases; J trimming: 9 bases; junction bases outside the gene matches: 10. In DNA form, the CDR3 reads TGTGCCAGCAGCCTAATGCAGGGGGTACAAGCTTTCTTT. Translating gives CASSLMQGVQAFF.

This chain connects TRBV2 to TRBJ1-4; perhaps TRBD1 as D (5 bases). The CDR3 is made up of 14 amino acids. Germline V gene sequence: CDR1 SNHLY, CDR2 FYNNEI. The V and J ends lost 6 bases and 4 bases respectively, with 12 bases between them. The DNA for the CDR3 is TGTGCCAGCAGCGCAAGACAGAGTAATGAAAAACTGTTTTTT. This gives the protein CASSARQSNEKLFF.

The V call is TRBV7-6, the J call TRBJ2-3; the match to TRBD2 covers 15 bases. CDR3 size: 18 residues. In germline, CDR1 is SGHVS, CDR2 FNYEAQ. V was clipped by 2 bases and J by 3 bases; unmatched bases: 6. Written as DNA, the CDR3 is TGTGCCAGCAGCTTAATCTCAGGGACTAGCGGGGGGACAGATACGCAGTATTTT. Its translation is CASSLISGTSGGTDTQYF.

This rearrangement joins TRBV5-6 to TRBJ1-4; 7 positions match TRBD1. The CDR3 has 15 amino acids. The germline CDR1 and CDR2 sequences are SGHDT and YYEEEE. J was trimmed by 4 bases and V by 0 bases; bases with no gene match: 3. In DNA form, the CDR3 reads TGTGCCAGCAGCTTGGTAGGGACAGATAATGAAAAACTGTTTTTT. Encoded protein: CASSLVGTDNEKLFF.

V and J are TRBV20-1 and TRBJ2-4, with no clear D. The germline CDR1 and CDR2 sequences are DFQATT and SNEGSKA (reference sequence). V was cut by 3 bases and J by 0 bases, with 9 bases left in between. There are 14 residues in the CDR3. The CDR3, as DNA: TGCAGTGCTAGTGTCGGGTTAGCCAAAAACATTCAGTACTTC. Amino acid sequence: CSASVGLAKNIQYF.

The CDR3 nucleotides read TGTGCCAGCAGTCCCCCGGGACAGGGGACCACCTACGAGCAGTACTTC. This translates into CASSPPGQGTTYEQYF. The chain joins TRBV6-6 to TRBJ2-7; 10 bases match TRBD1. CDR1 is MNHNY, CDR2 SVGAGI, per germline (reference sequence). Trimming cost V 5 bases and J 2 bases; bases outside gene matches: 9. CDR3 length equals 16 residues.

This rearrangement joins TRBV3-1 (or the pseudogene TRBV3-2) to TRBJ2-3, with D possibly TRBD2 on 5 matching bases. V gave up 6 bases and J gave up 5 bases, with 15 bases separating them. The V gene's germline CDR1 is LGHDT and CDR2 YNNKEL (reference sequence). The CDR3 has 14 residues. The CDR3: CASRLEGREDTQYF. The CDR3 DNA reads TGTGCCAGCAGACTAGAGGGCCGGGAAGATACGCAGTATTTT.

J is TRBJ2-3 and V is TRBV4-1; D not resolved. Germline lookup yields CDR1 MGHRA and CDR2 YSYEKL. This CDR3 comprises 13 residues. Trimming removed 2 bases from V and 4 bases from J, with 7 bases in between. CDR3 region: CASSQKSADTQYF. Here the CDR3 DNA reads TGCGCCAGCAGCCAAAAGAGCGCAGATACGCAGTATTTT.

This clone showed up just once. The J gene is TRBJ2-7, the V gene TRBV18, with D uncertain. There are 13 residues in the CDR3. Germline CDR1 reads KGHSH; CDR2 reads LQKENI. Trimming took off 2 bases at V and 7 bases at J, with 12 bases between the two ends. CDR3 nucleotides: TGTGCCAGCTCACCAACCCCCACCGGGGAGCAGTACTTC. It is translated as CASSPTPTGEQYF.

The chain's CDR3 is CASSFPTTPGQRVSYEQYF. The CDR3 region has the DNA TGTGCCAGCAGCTTCCCAACAACTCCGGGACAGAGAGTCTCCTACGAGCAGTACTTC. The chain links TRBV11-2 to TRBJ2-7, with TRBD1 matching over 7 bases. V shed 3 bases, J shed 0 bases, and the junction held 17 bases outside the gene matches. Germline CDR1 reads SGHAT; CDR2 reads FQNNGV. CDR3 length equals 19 residues.

The chain couples TRBV3-1 (or the pseudogene TRBV3-2) to TRBJ1-5; D might be TRBD1 (6 bases). Trimming left V 4 bases short and J 4 bases short, with 17 bases between. This CDR3 has 16 amino acids. Germline V lookup: CDR1 LGHDT, CDR2 YNNKEL (reference sequence). Here the CDR3 reads CASSPTGIEENQPQHF. The CDR3 DNA follows: TGTGCCAGCAGCCCTACAGGGATAGAGGAAAATCAGCCCCAGCATTTT.